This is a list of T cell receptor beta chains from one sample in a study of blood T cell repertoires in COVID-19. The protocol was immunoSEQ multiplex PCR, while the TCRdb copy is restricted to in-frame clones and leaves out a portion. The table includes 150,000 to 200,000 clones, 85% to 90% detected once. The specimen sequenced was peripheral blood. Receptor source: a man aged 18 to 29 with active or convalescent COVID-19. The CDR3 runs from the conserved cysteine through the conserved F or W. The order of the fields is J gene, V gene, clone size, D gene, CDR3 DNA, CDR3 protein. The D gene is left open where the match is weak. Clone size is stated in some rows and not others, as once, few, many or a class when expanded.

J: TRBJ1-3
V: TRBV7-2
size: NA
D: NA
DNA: TGTGCCAGCAGTAACGAGTACTCTGGAAACACCATATATTTT
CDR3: CASSNEYSGNTIYF

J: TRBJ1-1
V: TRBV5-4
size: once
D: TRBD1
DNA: TGTGCCAGCAGCTCAACGCCGGGACAGGGAGCCACTGAAGCTTTCTTT
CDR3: CASSSTPGQGATEAFF

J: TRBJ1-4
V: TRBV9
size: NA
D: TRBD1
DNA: TGTGCCAGCAGCAAAGGGACAGGGATTGAAAAACTGTTTTTT
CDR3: CASSKGTGIEKLFF

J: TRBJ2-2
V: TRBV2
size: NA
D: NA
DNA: TGTGCCAGCAGTGCTGAACGGCGGCACCGCGAAAACACCGGGGAGCTGTTTTTT
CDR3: CASSAERRHRENTGELFF

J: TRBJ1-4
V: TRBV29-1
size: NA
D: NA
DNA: TGCAGCGTTGTACTCCCAGGAATTGGGTATGGGGAAAAACTGTTTTTT
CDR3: CSVVLPGIGYGEKLFF

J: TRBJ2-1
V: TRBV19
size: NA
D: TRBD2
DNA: TGTGCCAGTAGTACGGGACTAGCGGATCTTAACAATGAGCAGTTCTTC
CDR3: CASSTGLADLNNEQFF

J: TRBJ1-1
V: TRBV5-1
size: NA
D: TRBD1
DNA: TGCGCCAGCAGCTTGGCTGGGACAGGGAGGAACACTGAAGCTTTCTTT
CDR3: CASSLAGTGRNTEAFF

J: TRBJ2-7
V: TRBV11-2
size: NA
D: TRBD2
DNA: TGTGCCAGCAGCCGCCCCCTAGCGGGAGCCTACGAGCAGTACTTC
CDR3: CASSRPLAGAYEQYF

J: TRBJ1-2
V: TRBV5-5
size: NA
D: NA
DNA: TGTGCCAGCAGTCTCCTCTCTTCCGACTATGGCTACACCTTC
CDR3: CASSLLSSDYGYTF

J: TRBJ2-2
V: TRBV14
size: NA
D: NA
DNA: TGTGCCAGCAGCCAAAGGCCAGGGACCGGGGAGCTGTTTTTT
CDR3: CASSQRPGTGELFF

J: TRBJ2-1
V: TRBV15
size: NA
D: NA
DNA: TGTGCCACCAGCATACCACAGGGCTGGACCAACAATGAGCAGTTCTTC
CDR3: CATSIPQGWTNNEQFF

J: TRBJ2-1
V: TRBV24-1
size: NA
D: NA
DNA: TGTGCCACCAGTGACCCCGACGGGAGTAACCCCTACAATGAGCAGTTCTTC
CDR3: CATSDPDGSNPYNEQFF

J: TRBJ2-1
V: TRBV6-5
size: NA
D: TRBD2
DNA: TGTGCCAGCAGGGCCGGGACTAGCGAGCGCAATGAGCAGTTCTTC
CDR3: CASRAGTSERNEQFF

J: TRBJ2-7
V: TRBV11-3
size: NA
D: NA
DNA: TGTGCCAGCAGCAAAAGCGACTGGGAGCAGTACTTC
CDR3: CASSKSDWEQYF

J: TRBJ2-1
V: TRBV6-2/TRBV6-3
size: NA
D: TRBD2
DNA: TGTGCCAGCAGTTACTCCAGCGGGAGGGCTGGCTCCTACAATGAGCAGTTCTTC
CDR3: CASSYSSGRAGSYNEQFF

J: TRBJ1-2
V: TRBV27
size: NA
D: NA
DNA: TGTGCCAGCAGTTTATCGTGGGGCCTTAACTATGGCTACACCTTC
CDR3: CASSLSWGLNYGYTF

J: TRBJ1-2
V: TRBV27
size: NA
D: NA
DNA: TGTGCCAGCAGTCCCCGAGGGAACTATGGCTACACCTTC
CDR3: CASSPRGNYGYTF

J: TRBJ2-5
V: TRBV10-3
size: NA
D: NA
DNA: TGTGCCATCAGTGAGTCGACCGGGGGAGGATGGGAGACCCAGTACTTC
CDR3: CAISESTGGGWETQYF

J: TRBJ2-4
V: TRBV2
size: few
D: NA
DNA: TGTGCCAGCAGTGAGGACAGAAACACAAACATTCAGTACTTC
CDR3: CASSEDRNTNIQYF

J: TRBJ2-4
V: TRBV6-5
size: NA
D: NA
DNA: TGTGCCAGCAGGGAGAAAAACATTCAGTACTTC
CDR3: CASREKNIQYF

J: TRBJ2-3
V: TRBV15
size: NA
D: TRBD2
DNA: TGTGCCACCAGGGAAACTAGCGTCGACACAGATACGCAGTATTTT
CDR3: CATRETSVDTDTQYF

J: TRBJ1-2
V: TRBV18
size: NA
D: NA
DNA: TGTGCCAGCTCACCAGGGAGTCACTATGGCTACACCTTC
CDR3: CASSPGSHYGYTF

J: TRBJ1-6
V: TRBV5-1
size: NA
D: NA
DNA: TGCGCCACCAAACAGGAATGGTATAATTCACCCCTCCACTTT
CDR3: CATKQEWYNSPLHF

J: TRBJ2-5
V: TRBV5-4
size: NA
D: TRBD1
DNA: TGTGCCAGCAGCTTGGGTGGGACAGTGGGAGAGACCCAGTACTTC
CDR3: CASSLGGTVGETQYF

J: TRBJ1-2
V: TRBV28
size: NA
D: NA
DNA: TGTGCCAGCAGGGAGACAGGAAACTATGGCTACACCTTC
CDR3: CASRETGNYGYTF

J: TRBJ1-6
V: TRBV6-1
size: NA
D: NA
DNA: TGTGCCAGCAGTGAGACGGCGGTCAGGGATTCACCCCTCCACTTT
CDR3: CASSETAVRDSPLHF

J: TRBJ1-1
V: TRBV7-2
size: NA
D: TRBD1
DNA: TGTGCCAGCAGCTTCGACGGACAGGGCACTGAAGCTTTCTTT
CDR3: CASSFDGQGTEAFF

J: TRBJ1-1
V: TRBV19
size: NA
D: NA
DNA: TGTGCCAGTAGTATCGCGGATTATGGTGAAGCTTTCTTT
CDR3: CASSIADYGEAFF

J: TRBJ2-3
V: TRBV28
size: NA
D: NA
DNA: TGTGCCAGCAGTCTCTATTCACTGGCAGATACGCAGTATTTT
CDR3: CASSLYSLADTQYF

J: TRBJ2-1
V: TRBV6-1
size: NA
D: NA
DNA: TGTGCCAGCAGTGAAGCAGAAGACATATTCGGGGGCAATGAGCAGTTCTTC
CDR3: CASSEAEDIFGGNEQFF

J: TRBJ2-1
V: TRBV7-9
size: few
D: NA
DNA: TGTGCCAGCAGCCTTGGCATAGAGCAGTTCTTC
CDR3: CASSLGIEQFF

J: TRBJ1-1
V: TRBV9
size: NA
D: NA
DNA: TGTGCCAGCAGCGTTTCTCGGTTGGATGGGGGGTCGGCTGAAGCTTTCTTT
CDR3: CASSVSRLDGGSAEAFF

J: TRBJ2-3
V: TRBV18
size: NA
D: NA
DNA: TGTGCCAGCTCATACATAAACACAGATACGCAGTATTTT
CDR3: CASSYINTDTQYF

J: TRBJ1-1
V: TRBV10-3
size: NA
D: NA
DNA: TGTGCCATCAGTGCTGGGGACACCCTCATGAACACTGAAGCTTTCTTT
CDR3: CAISAGDTLMNTEAFF

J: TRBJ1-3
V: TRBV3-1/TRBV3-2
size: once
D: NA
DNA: TGTGCCAGCAGCCTCAGACGCGTCAGGACCATATATTTT
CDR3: CASSLRRVRTIYF

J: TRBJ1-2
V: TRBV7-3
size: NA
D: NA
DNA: TGTGCCAGCAGCTACCCAGGGGATCAGGGCTACACCTTC
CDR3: CASSYPGDQGYTF

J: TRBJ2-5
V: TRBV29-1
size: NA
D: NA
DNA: TGCAGCGGCAGAAGACACGACCAAGATACCCAGTACTTC
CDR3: CSGRRHDQDTQYF

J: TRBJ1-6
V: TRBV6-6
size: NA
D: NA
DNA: TGTGCCAGCAACCAGGGTCCTAATTCACCCCTCCACTTT
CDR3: CASNQGPNSPLHF

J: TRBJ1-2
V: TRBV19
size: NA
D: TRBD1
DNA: TGTGCCAGTAGTGCCTTACGACAGGGGACATCTGGCTACACCTTC
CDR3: CASSALRQGTSGYTF

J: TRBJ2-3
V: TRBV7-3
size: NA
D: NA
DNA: TGTGCCAGCAGCTTAAGCGGGCGCTCGGATACGCAGTATTTT
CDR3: CASSLSGRSDTQYF

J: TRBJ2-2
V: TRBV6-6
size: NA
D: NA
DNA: TGTGCCAGCTCCAGCAGGCCTACGAACACCGGGGAGCTGTTTTTT
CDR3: CASSSRPTNTGELFF

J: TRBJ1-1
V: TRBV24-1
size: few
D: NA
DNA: TGTGCCACCAGTGATTTAGCAGGGATGAACACTGAAGCTTTCTTT
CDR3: CATSDLAGMNTEAFF

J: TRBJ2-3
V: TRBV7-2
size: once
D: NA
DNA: TGTGCCAGCAGCTTAAGGGCAGGGCACACAGATACGCAGTATTTT
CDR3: CASSLRAGHTDTQYF